The clone carrying this TCR beta chain turned up a few times. What it recognizes is unknown. The data originate from a study of blood T cells in healthy people across ages. Findings of the study overall: Donor CMV status, an unknown factor, possibly confounded changes in expanded clonotypes. Roughly linear age-related decline in beta diversity appeared, significant by age roughly 40. Bulk PBMC profiling left naive and antigen-experienced comparisons inconclusive.

Sample-barcoded 5' priming and a J-beta primer mix drove a second PCR of about 6 to 11 cycles. TCRdb independently ran MiXCR on the 5' RACE reads; one entry per CDR3 protein. The table records 1.4 million to 1.5 million distinct CDR3 sequences, 35% to 45% of them present only once. The source of this sequence is a young woman in good health. The material sequenced was blood.

CDR3 coding DNA: TGCGCCAGCAGCTCAGAGACGGAAAATGAGCAGTTCTTC. Its translation: CASSSETENEQFF. The chain carries TRBV5-1 and TRBJ2-1; D gene uncertain. Trimming took off 3 bases at V and 7 bases at J, with 11 bases between the two ends. Germline assignment: CDR1 SGHRS and CDR2 YFSETQ. CDR3 length equals 13 residues.